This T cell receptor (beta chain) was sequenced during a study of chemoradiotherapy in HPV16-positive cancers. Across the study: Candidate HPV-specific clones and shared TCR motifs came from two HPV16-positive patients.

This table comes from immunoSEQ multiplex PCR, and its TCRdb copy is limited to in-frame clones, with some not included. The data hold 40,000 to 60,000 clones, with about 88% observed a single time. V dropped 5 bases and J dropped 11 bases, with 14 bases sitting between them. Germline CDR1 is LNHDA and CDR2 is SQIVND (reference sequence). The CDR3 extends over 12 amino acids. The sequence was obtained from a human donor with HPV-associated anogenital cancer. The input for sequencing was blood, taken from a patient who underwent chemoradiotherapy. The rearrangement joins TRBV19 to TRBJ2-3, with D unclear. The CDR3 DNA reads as TGTGCCAGTAGTTTTTCCCCGGCCATGCAGTATTTT. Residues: CASSFSPAMQYF.